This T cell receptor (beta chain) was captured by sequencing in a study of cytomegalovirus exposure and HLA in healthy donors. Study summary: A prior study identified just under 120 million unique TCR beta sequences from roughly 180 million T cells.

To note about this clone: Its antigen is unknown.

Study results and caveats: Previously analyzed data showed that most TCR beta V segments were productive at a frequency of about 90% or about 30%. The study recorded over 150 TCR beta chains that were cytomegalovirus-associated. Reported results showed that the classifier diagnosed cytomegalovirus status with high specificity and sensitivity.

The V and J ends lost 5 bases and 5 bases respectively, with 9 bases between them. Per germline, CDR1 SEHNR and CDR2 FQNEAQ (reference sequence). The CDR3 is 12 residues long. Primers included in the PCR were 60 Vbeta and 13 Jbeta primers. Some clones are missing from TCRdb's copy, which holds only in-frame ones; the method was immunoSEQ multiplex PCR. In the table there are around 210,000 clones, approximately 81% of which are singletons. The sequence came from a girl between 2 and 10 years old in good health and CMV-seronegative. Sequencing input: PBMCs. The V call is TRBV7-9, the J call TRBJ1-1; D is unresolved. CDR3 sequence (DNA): TGTGCCAGCAGCCCCATAGTTACTGAAGCTTTCTTT. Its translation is CASSPIVTEAFF.